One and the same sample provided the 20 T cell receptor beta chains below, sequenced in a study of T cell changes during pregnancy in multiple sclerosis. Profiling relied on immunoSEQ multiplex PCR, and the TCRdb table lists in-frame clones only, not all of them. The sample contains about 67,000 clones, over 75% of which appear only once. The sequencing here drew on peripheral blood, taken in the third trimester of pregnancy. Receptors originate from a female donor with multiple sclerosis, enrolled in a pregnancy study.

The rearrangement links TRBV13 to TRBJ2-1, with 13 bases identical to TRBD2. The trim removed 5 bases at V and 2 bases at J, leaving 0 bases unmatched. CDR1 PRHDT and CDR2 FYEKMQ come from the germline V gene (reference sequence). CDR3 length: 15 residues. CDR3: CASSGTSGTYNEQFF. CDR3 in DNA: TGTGCCAGCAGCGGGACTAGCGGGACCTACAATGAGCAGTTCTTC. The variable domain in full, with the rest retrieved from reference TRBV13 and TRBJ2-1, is AAGVIQSPRHLIKEKRETATLKCYPIPRHDTVYWYQQGPGQDPQFLISFYEKMQSDKGSIPDRFSAQQFSDYHSELNMSSLELGDSALYFCASSGTSGTYNEQFFGPGTRLTVL.

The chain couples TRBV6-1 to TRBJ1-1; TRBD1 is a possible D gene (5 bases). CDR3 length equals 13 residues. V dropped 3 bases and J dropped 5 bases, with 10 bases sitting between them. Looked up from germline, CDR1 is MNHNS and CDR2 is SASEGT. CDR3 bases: TGTGCCAGCAGTGACGGGGGGGTAACTGAAGCTTTCTTT. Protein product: CASSDGGVTEAFF.

CDR3: CASSSYQETQYF. In nucleotides, the CDR3 is TGTGCCAGCAGCTCCTACCAAGAGACCCAGTACTTC. The chain has TRBV5-6 and TRBJ2-5; D ambiguous. CDR1 is SGHDT, CDR2 YYEEEE, per germline. This CDR3 has 12 residues. The ends were cut back, 3 bases at V and 0 bases at J, with 3 bases in the middle.

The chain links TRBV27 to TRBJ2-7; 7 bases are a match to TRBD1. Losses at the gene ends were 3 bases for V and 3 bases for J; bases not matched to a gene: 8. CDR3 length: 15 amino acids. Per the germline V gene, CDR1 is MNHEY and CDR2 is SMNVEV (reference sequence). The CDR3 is CASSLGTAKVYEQYF. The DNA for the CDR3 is TGTGCCAGCAGTTTGGGGACAGCAAAAGTCTACGAGCAGTACTTC.

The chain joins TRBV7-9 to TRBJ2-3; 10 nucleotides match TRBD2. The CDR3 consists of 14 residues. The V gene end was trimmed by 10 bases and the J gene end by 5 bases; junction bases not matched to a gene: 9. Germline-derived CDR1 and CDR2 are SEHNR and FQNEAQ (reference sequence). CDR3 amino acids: CAIPSGGEGDTQYF. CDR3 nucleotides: TGTGCCATACCCAGCGGGGGGGAGGGAGATACGCAGTATTTT.

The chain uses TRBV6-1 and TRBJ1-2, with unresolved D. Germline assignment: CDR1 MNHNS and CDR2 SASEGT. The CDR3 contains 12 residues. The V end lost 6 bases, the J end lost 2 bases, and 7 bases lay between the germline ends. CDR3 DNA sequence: TGTGCCAGCAGCCAGGTCAACTATGGCTACACCTTC. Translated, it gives CASSQVNYGYTF.

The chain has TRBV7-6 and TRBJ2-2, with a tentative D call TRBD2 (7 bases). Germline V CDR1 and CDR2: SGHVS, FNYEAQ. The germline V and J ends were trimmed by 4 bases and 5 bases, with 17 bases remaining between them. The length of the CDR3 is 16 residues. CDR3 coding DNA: TGTGCCAGCAGCTCTTACGACGGGGGGCTTACCGGGGAGCTGTTTTTT. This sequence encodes CASSSYDGGLTGELFF.

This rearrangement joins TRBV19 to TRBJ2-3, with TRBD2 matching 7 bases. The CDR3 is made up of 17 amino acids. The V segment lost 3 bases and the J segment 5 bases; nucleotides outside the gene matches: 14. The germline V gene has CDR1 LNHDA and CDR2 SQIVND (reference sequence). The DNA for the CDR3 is TGTGCCAGTAGTATGAACCCCGTTAGCGGGTATAGAGATACGCAGTATTTT. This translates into CASSMNPVSGYRDTQYF.

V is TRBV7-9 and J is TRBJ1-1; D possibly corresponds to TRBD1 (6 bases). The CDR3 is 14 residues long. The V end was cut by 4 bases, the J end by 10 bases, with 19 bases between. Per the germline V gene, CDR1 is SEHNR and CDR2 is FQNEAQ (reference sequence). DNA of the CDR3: TGTGCCAGCAGCTCGCTAATCGACAGGTCTGGAGCTTTCTTT. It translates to CASSSLIDRSGAFF.

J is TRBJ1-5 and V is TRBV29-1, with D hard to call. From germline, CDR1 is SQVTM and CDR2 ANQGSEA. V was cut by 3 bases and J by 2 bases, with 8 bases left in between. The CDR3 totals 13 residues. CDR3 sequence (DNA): TGCAGCGTTGACGGTCAGGGCAATCAGCCCCAGCATTTT. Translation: CSVDGQGNQPQHF. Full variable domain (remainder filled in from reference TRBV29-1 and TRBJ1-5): SAVISQKPSRDICQRGTSLTIQCQVDSQVTMMFWYRQQPGQSLTLIATANQGSEATYESGFVIDKFPISRPNLTFSTLTVSNMSPEDSSIYLCSVDGQGNQPQHFGDGTRLSIL.

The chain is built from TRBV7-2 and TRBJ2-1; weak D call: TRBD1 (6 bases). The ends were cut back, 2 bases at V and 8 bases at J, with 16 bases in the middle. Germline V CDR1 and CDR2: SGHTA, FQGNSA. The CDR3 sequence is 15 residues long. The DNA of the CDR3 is TGTGCCAGCAGCTTACAGGGTCTTACAGGGCATGAGCAGTTCTTC. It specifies CASSLQGLTGHEQFF.

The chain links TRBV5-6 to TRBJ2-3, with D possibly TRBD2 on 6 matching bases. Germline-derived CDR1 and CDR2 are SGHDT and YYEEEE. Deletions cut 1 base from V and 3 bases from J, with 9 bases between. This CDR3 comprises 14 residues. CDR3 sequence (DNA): TGTGCCAGCAGCTTGCAGGCGGGGACAGATACGCAGTATTTT. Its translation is CASSLQAGTDTQYF.

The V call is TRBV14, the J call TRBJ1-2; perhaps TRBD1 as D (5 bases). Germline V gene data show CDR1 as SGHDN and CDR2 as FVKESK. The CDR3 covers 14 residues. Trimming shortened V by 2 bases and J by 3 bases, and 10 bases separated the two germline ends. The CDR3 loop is CASSQYKTDYGYTF. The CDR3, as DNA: TGTGCCAGCAGCCAATACAAGACAGACTATGGCTACACCTTC.

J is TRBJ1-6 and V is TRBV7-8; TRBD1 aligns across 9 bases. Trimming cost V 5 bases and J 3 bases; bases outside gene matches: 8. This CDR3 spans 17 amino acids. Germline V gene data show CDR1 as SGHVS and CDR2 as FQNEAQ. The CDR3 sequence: CASSGDRAGSYNSPLHF. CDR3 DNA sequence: TGTGCCAGCAGCGGGGACAGGGCGGGTAGCTATAATTCACCCCTCCACTTT.

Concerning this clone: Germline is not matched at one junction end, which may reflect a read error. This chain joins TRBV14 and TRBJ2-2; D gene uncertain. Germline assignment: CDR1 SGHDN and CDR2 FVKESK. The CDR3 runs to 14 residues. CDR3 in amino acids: CASSKDPFTGELFF. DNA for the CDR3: TGTGCCAGCAGCAAAGACCCCTTCACCGGGGAGCTGTTTTTT.

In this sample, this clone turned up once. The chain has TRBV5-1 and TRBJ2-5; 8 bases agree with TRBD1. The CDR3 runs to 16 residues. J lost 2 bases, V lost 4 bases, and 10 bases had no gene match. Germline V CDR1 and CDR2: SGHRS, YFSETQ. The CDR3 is CASSISTGVLQETQYF. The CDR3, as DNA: TGCGCCAGCAGCATATCGACAGGGGTCTTACAAGAGACCCAGTACTTC.

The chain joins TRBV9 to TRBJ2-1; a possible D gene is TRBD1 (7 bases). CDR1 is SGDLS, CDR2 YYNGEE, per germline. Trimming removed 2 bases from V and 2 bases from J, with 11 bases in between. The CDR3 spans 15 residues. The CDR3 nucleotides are TGTGCCAGCAGCGTTGGAGGGGGCCCCTACAATGAGCAGTTCTTC. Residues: CASSVGGGPYNEQFF. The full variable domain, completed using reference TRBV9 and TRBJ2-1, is DSGVTQTPKHLITATGQRVTLRCSPRSGDLSVYWYQQSLDQGLQFLIQYYNGEERAKGNILERFSAQQFPDLHSELNLSSLELGDSALYFCASSVGGGPYNEQFFGPGTRLTVL.

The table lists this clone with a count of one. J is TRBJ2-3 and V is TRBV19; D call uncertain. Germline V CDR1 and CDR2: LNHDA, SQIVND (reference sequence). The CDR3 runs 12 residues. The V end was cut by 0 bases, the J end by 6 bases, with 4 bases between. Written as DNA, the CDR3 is TGTGCCAGTAGTATAGACCGTGATACGCAGTATTTT. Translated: CASSIDRDTQYF.

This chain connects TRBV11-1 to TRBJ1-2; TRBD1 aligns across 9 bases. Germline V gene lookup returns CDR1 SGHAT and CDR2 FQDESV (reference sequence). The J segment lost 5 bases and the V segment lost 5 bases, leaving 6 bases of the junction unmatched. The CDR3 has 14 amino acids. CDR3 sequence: CASSQGQGRYGYTF. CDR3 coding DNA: TGTGCCAGCAGCCAAGGACAGGGGAGGTATGGCTACACCTTC.

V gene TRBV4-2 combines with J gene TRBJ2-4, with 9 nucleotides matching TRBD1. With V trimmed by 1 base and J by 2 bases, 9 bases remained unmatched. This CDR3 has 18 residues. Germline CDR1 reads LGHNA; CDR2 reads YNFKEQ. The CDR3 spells CASSQGARTGVSKNIQYF. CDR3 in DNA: TGTGCCAGCAGCCAAGGTGCCCGGACAGGGGTGTCCAAAAACATTCAGTACTTC.